This TCR beta chain was obtained from a study of T cell responses to AZD1222 COVID-19 vaccine. Data came from immunoSEQ multiplex PCR; TCRdb stores just in-frame clones and leaves some out. The repertoire holds 150,000 or so clones, 75% to 95% seen once, with 1.8% in the top ten. Study results and limitations: The donor group comprised mostly white British people and more females; the analysis possibly underestimated clonal diversity. Only 5 to 7 AZD1222 recipients were seropositive at baseline. Researchers took repertoire samples only after the peak T cell response had come. Mapped onto spike, vaccine-associated CD4 TCRs spanned it and were dominant at 160-218 and 743-854.

V was cut by 1 base and J by 10 bases, with 14 bases left in between. The CDR3 extends over 13 amino acids. The germline V gene has CDR1 GTSNPN and CDR2 SVGIG (reference sequence). As for this clone: Its target is unknown.

The chain joins TRBV30 to TRBJ2-1; D remains ambiguous. The sample in question was peripheral blood, obtained on day 0 of AZD1222 vaccination. The receptor's source is an adult in good health. The CDR3 DNA follows: TGTGCCTGGAGTGATTTCGCCATTGACGAGCAGTTCTTC. It codes for CAWSDFAIDEQFF.